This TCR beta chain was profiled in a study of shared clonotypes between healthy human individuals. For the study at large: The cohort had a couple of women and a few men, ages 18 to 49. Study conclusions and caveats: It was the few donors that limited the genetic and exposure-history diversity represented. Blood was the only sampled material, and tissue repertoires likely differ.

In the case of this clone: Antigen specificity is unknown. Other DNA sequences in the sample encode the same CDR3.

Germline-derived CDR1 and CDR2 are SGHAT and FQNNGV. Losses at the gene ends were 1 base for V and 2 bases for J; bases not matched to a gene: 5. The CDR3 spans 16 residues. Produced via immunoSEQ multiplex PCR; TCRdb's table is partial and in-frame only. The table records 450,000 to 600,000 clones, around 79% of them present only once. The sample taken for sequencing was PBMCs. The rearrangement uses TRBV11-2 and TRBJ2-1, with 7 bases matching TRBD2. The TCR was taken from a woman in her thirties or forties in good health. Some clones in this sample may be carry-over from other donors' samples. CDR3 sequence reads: CASSLVLAGAYNEQFF. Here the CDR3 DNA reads TGTGCCAGCAGCTTAGTTTTAGCGGGTGCCTACAATGAGCAGTTCTTC.